A selection of T cell receptor beta chains follows, all from one sample in a study of post-analysis software for immune sequencing data. TCRdb re-called the PCR reads with MiXCR, one entry per CDR3 protein. The sample holds about 500,000 distinct CDR3 sequences, approximately 45% seen once. The source material was blood. Every receptor here comes from a girl aged 10-17 years with multiple sclerosis. Each CDR3 is given with its conserved first and last residue. The order of the fields is V gene, clone size, CDR3 protein. For some rows the clone size is stated as once, few or many, or as a class when expanded; others skip it.

V gene: TRBV7-8; clone size: -; CDR3 protein: CASSSLAGGPIGELFF
V gene: TRBV20-1; clone size: -; CDR3 protein: CSARDSRTGTSYEQYF
V gene: TRBV20-1; clone size: -; CDR3 protein: CSASGRAGTDTQYF
V gene: TRBV20-1; clone size: -; CDR3 protein: CSATSGRAPSDNEQFF
V gene: TRBV4-1; clone size: few; CDR3 protein: CASSQVVRRGSNQPQHF
V gene: TRBV5-1; clone size: -; CDR3 protein: CASSFPSGSQETQYF
V gene: TRBV6-2/TRBV6-3; clone size: -; CDR3 protein: CASVRGANVLTF
V gene: TRBV25-1; clone size: -; CDR3 protein: CASSPSEKLFF
V gene: TRBV20-1; clone size: -; CDR3 protein: CSASPRSAYEQYF
V gene: TRBV18; clone size: -; CDR3 protein: CASSPNSGSPQHF
V gene: TRBV10-3; clone size: -; CDR3 protein: CAIDQGARTEAFF
V gene: TRBV6-1; clone size: -; CDR3 protein: CASSEQPLGMHQPQHF
V gene: TRBV12-3/TRBV12-4; clone size: -; CDR3 protein: CASSTATTEAFF
V gene: TRBV20-1; clone size: -; CDR3 protein: CSARDFGYRQGNYNEQFF
V gene: TRBV28; clone size: -; CDR3 protein: CASSLRGLAGGFHEQYF
V gene: TRBV4-2; clone size: -; CDR3 protein: CASSQDVGSSYEQYF
V gene: TRBV28; clone size: -; CDR3 protein: CASSLYGSYEQYF
V gene: TRBV27; clone size: few; CDR3 protein: CASSFLGQSSYTF
V gene: TRBV28; clone size: few; CDR3 protein: CASSLGLLSGANVLTF
V gene: TRBV20-1; clone size: -; CDR3 protein: CSARLAGDSETQYF
V gene: TRBV11-2; clone size: few; CDR3 protein: CASSLVMGREAFF
V gene: TRBV10-3; clone size: -; CDR3 protein: CAITSDSNQPQHF
V gene: TRBV27; clone size: -; CDR3 protein: CASSPGKRGGLTDTQYF
V gene: TRBV4-1; clone size: -; CDR3 protein: CASSQVAGGNSYEQYF
V gene: TRBV29-1; clone size: once; CDR3 protein: CSGTGQETQYF
V gene: TRBV7-9; clone size: -; CDR3 protein: CASSLGHPSTDTQYF
V gene: TRBV27; clone size: few; CDR3 protein: CASSFSFNYEQYF
V gene: TRBV24-1; clone size: few; CDR3 protein: CATSAHLGQDGNEKLFF